This T cell receptor beta chain originates from a study of blood T cell repertoires in COVID-19. Study-level background: COVID-19 samples, acute and convalescent, were from the United States, Italy and Spain. PBMCs, B-cell-depleted T cells, or T cells provided the cDNA or gDNA that made up the material.

Trimming removed 7 bases at V and 3 bases at J, with 12 bases between. The CDR3 is 13 residues long. How the authors handled the data: Counts of nucleated cells, estimated from reference gene primer amplification, were obtained. Only in-frame clones appear in the TCRdb table, and some are missing; sequencing was by immunoSEQ multiplex PCR. V and J calls and clone size follow that table, whereas D and trimming were derived from the DNA. The sample holds around 260,000 clones, roughly 90% seen once. This chain joins TRBV12-3 or TRBV12-4 and TRBJ1-2; the D gene is possibly TRBD1 (5 bases). Sequencing was carried out using peripheral blood. The TCR sequence derives from a woman aged 35 to 49 who had recovered from COVID-19. CDR3 coding DNA: TGTGCCAGCACCCTGGGGCGGTACTATGGCTACACCTTC. This codes for CASTLGRYYGYTF.